The 27 T cell receptor beta chains reported below all come from one sample, sequenced in a study of blood T cell repertoires in COVID-19 (dated by TCRdb to the early 2020s). Library preparation employed the immunoSEQ multiplex PCR assay. TCRdb holds this immuneACCESS table with in-frame rearrangements only. Some clones are missing; in checked studies, unresolved V genes explain under half, and the rest has no known cause. The sample contains tens of thousands of clones, approximately 88% of them found a single time. The ten most abundant clones make up approximately 12% of the sample. The sample comprised peripheral blood. The receptors come from a human donor in a cohort sampled during active COVID-19.

This rearrangement joins TRBV6-5 to TRBJ2-1; 7 positions agree with TRBD1. V was pared by 5 bases and J by 10 bases, with 14 bases of the junction left unmatched. Per the germline V gene, CDR1 is MNHEY and CDR2 is SVGAGI. The CDR3 extends over 15 amino acids. The CDR3 nucleotides read TGTGCCAGCAGTAAACCGTATACAGGGGTCTTGGAGCAGTTCTTC. It specifies CASSKPYTGVLEQFF.

V is TRBV2 and J is TRBJ1-3, with 8 nucleotides matching TRBD1. This CDR3 is 17 amino acids long. CDR1 and CDR2 from the germline V gene are SNHLY and FYNNEI. Losses at the gene ends were 6 bases for V and 0 bases for J; bases not matched to a gene: 10. CDR3 bases: TGTGCCAGCAGGCGGGACAGGTCTATACGCTCTGGAAACACCATATATTTT. It codes for CASRRDRSIRSGNTIYF. Full variable domain (outside the CDR3, taken from reference TRBV2 and TRBJ1-3): EPEVTQTPSHQVTQMGQEVILRCVPISNHLYFYWYRQILGQKVEFLVSFYNNEISEKSEIFDDQFSVERPDGSNFTLKIRSTKLEDSAMYFCASRRDRSIRSGNTIYFGEGSWLTVV.

The chain uses TRBV5-5 and TRBJ1-3, with D possibly TRBD1 on 5 matching bases. The germline CDR1 and CDR2 sequences are SGHKS and YYEKEE (reference sequence). Trimming cost V 1 base and J 4 bases, with 12 bases left between them. The CDR3 has 15 residues. CDR3 residues: CASSLPGSGGNTIYF. CDR3 DNA sequence: TGTGCCAGCAGCTTGCCAGGGTCTGGGGGAAACACCATATATTTT.

This sequence joins TRBV9 and TRBJ1-5, with D possibly TRBD1 on 6 matching bases. CDR1 is SGDLS and CDR2 is YYNGEE in the germline V gene. The V gene lost 0 bases and the J gene lost 4 bases, with 11 bases spanning the gap. The CDR3 extends over 15 amino acids. CDR3 protein: CASSVEGRGNQPQHF. In DNA, the CDR3 is TGTGCCAGCAGCGTAGAGGGTAGGGGGAATCAGCCCCAGCATTTT. The whole variable domain, filled in from reference TRBV9 and TRBJ1-5, reads DSGVTQTPKHLITATGQRVTLRCSPRSGDLSVYWYQQSLDQGLQFLIQYYNGEERAKGNILERFSAQQFPDLHSELNLSSLELGDSALYFCASSVEGRGNQPQHFGDGTRLSIL.

This chain uses TRBV6-5 with TRBJ2-7; 7 bases align to TRBD2. Germline-derived CDR1 and CDR2 are MNHEY and SVGAGI. The V and J ends lost 6 bases and 4 bases, in that order; junction bases with no gene match: 9. The CDR3 contains 14 residues. CDR3 region: CASSWGGSPYEQYF. The CDR3 DNA reads as TGTGCCAGCAGCTGGGGGGGGTCCCCATACGAGCAGTACTTC.

The rearrangement links TRBV3-1 (or the pseudogene TRBV3-2) to TRBJ1-2; TRBD1 is a possible D gene (5 bases). This CDR3 has 13 amino acids. The germline gives CDR1 LGHDT, CDR2 YNNKEL (reference sequence). V was trimmed by 1 base and J by 10 bases, leaving 13 bases between them. The CDR3 reads CASSQVRENDYTF. As DNA, the CDR3 is TGTGCCAGCAGCCAAGTCAGGGAAAACGACTACACCTTC.

The chain recombines TRBV11-3 with TRBJ2-7, with 7 bases aligning to TRBD1. This CDR3 comprises 13 residues. Germline V lookup: CDR1 SGHNT, CDR2 YENEEA. The V segment lost 5 bases and the J segment 3 bases; nucleotides outside the gene matches: 4. The CDR3 DNA reads as TGTGCCAGCAGCGCCTACAGGGGCTACGAGCAGTACTTC. Translation gives CASSAYRGYEQYF.

The table lists this clone with a few counts. CDR3 sequence reads: CASSLGDRGGYTF. DNA for the CDR3: TGTGCCAGCAGTTTAGGGGACAGGGGAGGCTACACCTTC. The chain is built from TRBV28 and TRBJ1-2; 10 positions match TRBD1. Germline CDR1 and CDR2: MDHEN and SYDVKM. This CDR3 contains 13 residues. The V gene end was trimmed by 2 bases and the J gene end by 8 bases; junction bases not matched to a gene: 2.

This clone has a single count. V is TRBV13 and J is TRBJ2-3, with D possibly being TRBD1 (6 bases). The CDR3 has 15 amino acids. Trimming took 5 bases from V and 5 from J, leaving 17 bases between them. Germline CDR1 PRHDT, CDR2 FYEKMQ (reference sequence). In DNA form, the CDR3 reads TGTGCCAGCAGCGTGATACAGGGTGGGAAAGATACGCAGTATTTT. This codes for CASSVIQGGKDTQYF.

This sequence joins TRBV2 and TRBJ1-4; a weak D match, TRBD1 (6 bases). The CDR3 is 15 residues long. Germline CDR1 reads SNHLY; CDR2 reads FYNNEI. V lost 0 bases, J lost 8 bases, and 13 bases lay in between. The CDR3 sequence: CASSEAVSGTEKLFF. As DNA, the CDR3 is TGTGCCAGCAGTGAAGCGGTCTCCGGGACAGAAAAACTGTTTTTT.

The rearrangement links TRBV6-5 to TRBJ1-3, with no clear D. The CDR3 is 15 residues long. V lost 2 bases, J lost 2 bases, and 10 bases lay in between. Germline CDR1 MNHEY, CDR2 SVGAGI. The CDR3 coding sequence is TGTGCCAGCAGTTACGGTCAGGCCGCTGGAAACACCATATATTTT. As protein: CASSYGQAAGNTIYF.

This clone appeared a few times. This chain joins TRBV11-2 and TRBJ2-3; 7 bases are a match to TRBD2. V lost 5 bases, J lost 6 bases, and 11 bases stayed unmatched. Germline V gene data show CDR1 as SGHAT and CDR2 as FQNNGV. This CDR3 region has 15 residues. The CDR3: CASSQAGWEGDTQYF. DNA for the CDR3: TGTGCCAGCAGCCAAGCGGGGTGGGAGGGGGATACGCAGTATTTT.

This chain uses TRBV7-9 with TRBJ2-5, with D perhaps matching TRBD1 (6 bases). Trimming took 5 bases from V and 3 from J, leaving 16 bases between them. Germline CDR1 is SEHNR and CDR2 is FQNEAQ (reference sequence). The CDR3 spans 15 residues. The CDR3 DNA sequence: TGTGCCAGCAGCCCAGGGGCTCCCGGGGAAGAGACCCAGTACTTC. Translating it yields CASSPGAPGEETQYF.

V and J are TRBV5-1 and TRBJ1-2, with D possibly matching TRBD1 (6 bases). The V gene lost 2 bases and the J gene lost 3 bases, with 14 bases spanning the gap. The CDR3 covers 15 residues. Germline CDR1 reads SGHRS; CDR2 reads YFSETQ. The CDR3 DNA sequence: TGCGCCAGCAGCTTCGAAGTAGGGGGGGACTATGGCTACACCTTC. It yields the protein CASSFEVGGDYGYTF.

This rearrangement joins TRBV9 to TRBJ2-5, with 7 bases lining up with TRBD1. V lost 4 bases, J lost 5 bases, and 11 bases stayed unmatched. This CDR3 is built from 15 residues. Looked up from germline, CDR1 is SGDLS and CDR2 is YYNGEE. CDR3 DNA: TGTGCCAGCAGCCTCCGACAGGGAAGAGGGGAGACCCAGTACTTC. It yields the protein CASSLRQGRGETQYF.

The chain combines TRBV18 with TRBJ1-1, with 7 bases aligning to TRBD1. Germline V gene sequence: CDR1 KGHSH, CDR2 LQKENI. The CDR3 has 15 amino acids. The V gene end was trimmed by 5 bases and the J gene end by 0 bases; junction bases not matched to a gene: 6. The CDR3 coding sequence is TGTGCCAGCTCAACAAGGGACAGCTTGAACACTGAAGCTTTCTTT. This sequence encodes CASSTRDSLNTEAFF.

The chain combines TRBV20-1 with TRBJ2-1; tentative D call: TRBD1 (5 bases). The ends were cut back, 3 bases at V and 3 bases at J, with 6 bases in the middle. CDR1 is DFQATT, CDR2 SNEGSKA, per germline (reference sequence). This CDR3 has 12 amino acids. This CDR3 reads CSASRGYNEQFF. CDR3 bases: TGCAGTGCTAGTAGGGGCTACAATGAGCAGTTCTTC.

V is TRBV5-1 and J is TRBJ1-1; 7 nucleotides match TRBD1. This CDR3 is 13 amino acids long. From germline, CDR1 is SGHRS and CDR2 YFSETQ. The V segment lost 5 bases and the J segment 4 bases; nucleotides outside the gene matches: 5. The CDR3 nucleotides read TGCGCCAGCAGTAGTCAGGGGGGCACTGAAGCTTTCTTT. Translating gives CASSSQGGTEAFF.

This chain connects TRBV19 to TRBJ1-2; 7 bases agree with TRBD1. The J segment lost 6 bases and the V segment lost 3 bases, leaving 7 bases of the junction unmatched. The CDR3 spans 14 residues. CDR1 and CDR2 from the germline V gene are LNHDA and SQIVND (reference sequence). The CDR3 DNA reads as TGTGCCAGTAGTATGACAGGGACCTTTCATGGCTACACCTTC. Residues: CASSMTGTFHGYTF.

This chain joins TRBV27 and TRBJ1-2; D remains ambiguous. This CDR3 is built from 12 residues. V was pared by 6 bases and J by 6 bases, with 11 bases between. From germline, CDR1 is MNHEY and CDR2 SMNVEV (reference sequence). CDR3 DNA: TGTGCCAGCAGCCGAAGCGGGGATGGCTACACCTTC. Its translation is CASSRSGDGYTF.

The CDR3 DNA sequence: TGTGCCAGCAGTGAAGGAAGGTTCCCAGGACAGGGGGCAAACAAAGCTTTCTTT. This codes for CASSEGRFPGQGANKAFF. V gene TRBV2 combines with J gene TRBJ1-1; the match to TRBD1 covers 11 bases. The CDR3 spans 18 residues. Trimming took 1 base from V and 9 from J; bases not matched to a gene: 16. Germline CDR1 reads SNHLY; CDR2 reads FYNNEI. The variable domain in full, with the rest retrieved from reference TRBV2 and TRBJ1-1, is EPEVTQTPSHQVTQMGQEVILRCVPISNHLYFYWYRQILGQKVEFLVSFYNNEISEKSEIFDDQFSVERPDGSNFTLKIRSTKLEDSAMYFCASSEGRFPGQGANKAFFGQGTRLTVV.

This sequence joins TRBV18 and TRBJ1-3, with D maybe TRBD1 (5 bases). The V gene's germline CDR1 is KGHSH and CDR2 LQKENI. The CDR3 extends over 17 amino acids. V dropped 0 bases and J dropped 0 bases, with 12 bases sitting between them. The CDR3 DNA reads as TGTGCCAGCTCACCACCGATAGGGGCGCTCTCTGGAAACACCATATATTTT. It translates to CASSPPIGALSGNTIYF. The variable domain in full, completed from reference TRBV18 and TRBJ1-3, reads NAGVMQNPRHLVRRRGQEARLRCSPMKGHSHVYWYRQLPEEGLKFMVYLQKENIIDESGMPKERFSAEFPKEGPSILRIQQVVRGDSAAYFCASSPPIGALSGNTIYFGEGSWLTVV.

V gene TRBV29-1 combines with J gene TRBJ2-2, with 13 bases that match TRBD2. J gave up 5 bases and V 8 bases, and 8 bases lay outside the gene matches. Germline assignment: CDR1 SQVTM and CDR2 ANQGSEA. This CDR3 is 15 amino acids long. The CDR3 loop is CSSWTSGRGTGELFF. CDR3 DNA sequence: TGCAGCAGCTGGACTAGCGGGAGAGGGACCGGGGAGCTGTTTTTT.

This clone showed up just a few times. The V call is TRBV19, the J call TRBJ1-5, with a tentative D call TRBD1 (6 bases). There are 12 residues in the CDR3. Per the germline V gene, CDR1 is LNHDA and CDR2 is SQIVND (reference sequence). V lost 3 bases, J lost 7 bases, and 7 bases lay in between. CDR3 bases: TGTGCCAGTAGTATGGGGGCGCAGCCCCAGCATTTT. It translates to CASSMGAQPQHF.

This clone occurred once. The chain joins TRBV4-2 to TRBJ1-3; D is undetermined. Trimming removed 1 base from V and 4 bases from J, with 14 bases in between. The length of the CDR3 is 16 residues. The germline V gene encodes CDR1 LGHNA and CDR2 YNFKEQ. The CDR3 DNA reads TGTGCCAGCAGCCAAGGTTCTCAGGCGGGCGGAAACACCATATATTTT. Protein product: CASSQGSQAGGNTIYF.

The gene calls are TRBV3-1 (or the pseudogene TRBV3-2) and TRBJ2-7; 12 bases match TRBD1. The V segment lost 4 bases and the J segment 6 bases; nucleotides outside the gene matches: 4. The CDR3 totals 14 residues. Germline CDR1 LGHDT, CDR2 YNNKEL (reference sequence). This chain's CDR3 is CASSRGQGAGEQYF. The DNA of the CDR3 is TGTGCCAGCAGCCGGGGACAGGGGGCAGGCGAGCAGTACTTC.

V usage is TRBV6-5 and J usage is TRBJ2-2, with D possibly TRBD2 on 5 matching bases. Deletions cut 6 bases from V and 1 base from J, with 6 bases between. The CDR3 covers 13 residues. Germline V gene sequence: CDR1 MNHEY, CDR2 SVGAGI. CDR3 loop: CASSGVNTGELFF. In DNA, the CDR3 is TGTGCCAGCAGCGGGGTGAACACCGGGGAGCTGTTTTTT.